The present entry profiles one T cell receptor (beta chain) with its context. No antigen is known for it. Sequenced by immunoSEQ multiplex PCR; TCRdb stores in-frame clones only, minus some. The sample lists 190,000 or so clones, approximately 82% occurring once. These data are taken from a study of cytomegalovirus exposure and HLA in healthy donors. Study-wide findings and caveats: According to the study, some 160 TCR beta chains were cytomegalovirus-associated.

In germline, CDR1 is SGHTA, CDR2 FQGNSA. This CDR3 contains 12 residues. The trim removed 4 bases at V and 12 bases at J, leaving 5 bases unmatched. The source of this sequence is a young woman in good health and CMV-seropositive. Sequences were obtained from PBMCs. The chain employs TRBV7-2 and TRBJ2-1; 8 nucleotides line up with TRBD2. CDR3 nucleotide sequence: TGTGCCAGCAGCTCTCAGACTAGCGTGCAGTTCTTC. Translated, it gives CASSSQTSVQFF.